The TCR beta chain under discussion was sequenced for a study of a mutant IDH1 vaccine in newly diagnosed glioma. About the study: Every participant had undergone radiotherapy, temozolomide, or both before, and most underwent both.

In regard to this clone: The antigen is unknown.

Generated by immunoSEQ multiplex PCR, the TCRdb table keeps only in-frame clones and is missing some. The sample has roughly 25,000 clones; approximately 80% are singletons. Time point here: week 5, during vaccination. One vaccine dose held 300 ug of mutant IDH1 20-mer peptide and came with topical imiquimod. The source material was PBMCs, sampled from a glioma patient whose treatment included an IDH1 peptide vaccine. This receptor was obtained from a man aged 35-49 years with glioma.

The CDR3 loop reads CASSLEVGQETQYF. The CDR3 DNA follows: TGTGCCAGCAGCTTGGAGGTGGGCCAAGAGACCCAGTACTTC. This chain links TRBV7-6 with TRBJ2-5; weak D call: TRBD2 (5 bases). CDR1 and CDR2 (germline): SGHVS, FNYEAQ. Between the trimmed V and J ends, which lost 3 bases and 1 base, there was a span of 9 bases. This CDR3 spans 14 amino acids.